This T cell receptor (beta chain) emerged from a study of cytomegalovirus exposure and HLA in healthy donors. About the research overall: As an earlier analysis found, 150 million to 200 million T cells yielded 100 million to 130 million unique TCR beta sequences.

The CDR3 is made up of 13 amino acids. Trimming took 0 bases from V and 1 from J, leaving 4 bases between them. Germline CDR1 SGHRS, CDR2 YFSETQ. General observations from the study: It was confirmed in vitro that a few of the CMV-associated chains were specific for CMV antigens. Most TCR sequences were rare, but some public TCRs occurred in many donors.

The PCR ran on 60 Vbeta and 13 Jbeta primers. The repertoire was sequenced with immunoSEQ multiplex PCR; TCRdb's copy has only in-frame clones and lacks some. The sample includes roughly 120,000 clones, 81% seen only once; the top ten take less than 2.5%. This clone was seen more than once but under ten times. Its specificity is not known. Each donor's status was that of a healthy bone marrow donor. The TCR was taken from a woman aged 40 to 49 in good health and CMV-seronegative. This rearrangement joins TRBV5-1 to TRBJ1-1; D not certain. The sample consisted of PBMCs. DNA for the CDR3: TGCGCCAGCAGCTTGGATCAGAACACTGAAGCTTTCTTT. As protein: CASSLDQNTEAFF.